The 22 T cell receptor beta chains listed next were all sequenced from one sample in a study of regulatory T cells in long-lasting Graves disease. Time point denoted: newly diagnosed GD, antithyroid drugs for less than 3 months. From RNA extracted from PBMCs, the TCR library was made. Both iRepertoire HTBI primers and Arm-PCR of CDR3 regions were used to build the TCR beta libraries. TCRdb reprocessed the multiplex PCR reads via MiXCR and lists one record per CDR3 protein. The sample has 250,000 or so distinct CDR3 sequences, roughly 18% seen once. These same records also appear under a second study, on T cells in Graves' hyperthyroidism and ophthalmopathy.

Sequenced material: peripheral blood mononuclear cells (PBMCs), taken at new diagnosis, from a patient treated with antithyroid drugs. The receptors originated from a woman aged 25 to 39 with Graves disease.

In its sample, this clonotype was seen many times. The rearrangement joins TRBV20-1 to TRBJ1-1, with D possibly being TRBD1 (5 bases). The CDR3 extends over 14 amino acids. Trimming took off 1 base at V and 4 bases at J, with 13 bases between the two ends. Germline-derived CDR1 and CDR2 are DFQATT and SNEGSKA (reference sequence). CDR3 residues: CSARVGGGITEAFF. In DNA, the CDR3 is TGCAGTGCTAGAGTGGGGGGAGGTATCACTGAAGCTTTCTTT.

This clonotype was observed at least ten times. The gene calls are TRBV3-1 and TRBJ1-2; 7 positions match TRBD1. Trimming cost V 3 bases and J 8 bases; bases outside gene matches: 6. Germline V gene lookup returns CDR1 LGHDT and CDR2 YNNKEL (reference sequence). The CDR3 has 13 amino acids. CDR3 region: CASSHDRVGGYTF. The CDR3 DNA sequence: TGTGCCAGCAGCCATGACAGGGTCGGAGGCTACACCTTC. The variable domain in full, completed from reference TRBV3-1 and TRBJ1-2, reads DTAVSQTPKYLVTQMGNDKSIKCEQNLGHDTMYWYKQDSKKFLKIMFSYNNKELIINETVPNRFSPKSPDKAHLNLHINSLELGDSAVYFCASSHDRVGGYTFGSGTRLTVV.

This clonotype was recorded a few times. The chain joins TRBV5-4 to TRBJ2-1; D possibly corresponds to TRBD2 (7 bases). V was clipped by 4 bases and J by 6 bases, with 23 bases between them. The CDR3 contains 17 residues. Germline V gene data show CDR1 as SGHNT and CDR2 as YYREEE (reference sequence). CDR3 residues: CASSLLIRGARRNEQFF. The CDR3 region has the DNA TGTGCCAGCAGCCTCCTGATACGGGGGGCCAGGCGCAATGAGCAGTTCTTC.

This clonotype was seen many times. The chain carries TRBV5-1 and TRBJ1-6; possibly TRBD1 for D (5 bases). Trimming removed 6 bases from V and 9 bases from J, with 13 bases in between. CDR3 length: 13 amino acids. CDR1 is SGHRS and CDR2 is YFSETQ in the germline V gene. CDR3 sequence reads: CASTEGRGSPLHF. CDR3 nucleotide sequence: TGCGCCAGCACCGAGGGGAGGGGTTCACCCCTCCACTTT. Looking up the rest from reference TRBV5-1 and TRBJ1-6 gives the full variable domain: KAGVTQTPRYLIKTRGQQVTLSCSPISGHRSVSWYQQTPGQGLQFLFEYFSETQRNKGNFPGRFSGRQFSNSRSEMNVSTLELGDSALYLCASTEGRGSPLHFGNGTRLTVT.

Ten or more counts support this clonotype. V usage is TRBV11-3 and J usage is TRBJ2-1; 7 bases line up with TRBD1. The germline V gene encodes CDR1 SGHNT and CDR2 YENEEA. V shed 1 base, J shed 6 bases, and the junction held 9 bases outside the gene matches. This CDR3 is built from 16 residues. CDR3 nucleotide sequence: TGTGCCAGCAGCTTAGCCCGACAGGGCGGTTTCAATGAGCAGTTCTTC. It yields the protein CASSLARQGGFNEQFF.

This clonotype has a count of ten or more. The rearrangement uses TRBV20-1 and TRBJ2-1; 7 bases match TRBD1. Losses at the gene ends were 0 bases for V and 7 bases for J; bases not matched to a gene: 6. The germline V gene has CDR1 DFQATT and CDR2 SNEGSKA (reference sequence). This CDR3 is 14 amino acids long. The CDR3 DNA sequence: TGCAGTGCTAGAGATCCCCTACAGGGGAATGAGCAGTTCTTC. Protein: CSARDPLQGNEQFF.

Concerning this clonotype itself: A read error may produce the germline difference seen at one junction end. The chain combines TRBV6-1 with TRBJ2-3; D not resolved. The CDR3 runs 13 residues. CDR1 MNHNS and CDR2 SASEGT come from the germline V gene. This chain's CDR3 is CASSVRSTDTQYF. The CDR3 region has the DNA TGCGCCAGCAGTGTGAGGAGCACAGATACGCAGTATTTT.

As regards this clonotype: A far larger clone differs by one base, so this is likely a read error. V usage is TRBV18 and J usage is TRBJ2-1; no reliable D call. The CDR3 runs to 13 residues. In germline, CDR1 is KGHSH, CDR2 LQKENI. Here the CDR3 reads CASSPEPDETQHF. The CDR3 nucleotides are TGTGCCAGCTCACCCGAGCCGGACGAGACCCAGCACTTC.

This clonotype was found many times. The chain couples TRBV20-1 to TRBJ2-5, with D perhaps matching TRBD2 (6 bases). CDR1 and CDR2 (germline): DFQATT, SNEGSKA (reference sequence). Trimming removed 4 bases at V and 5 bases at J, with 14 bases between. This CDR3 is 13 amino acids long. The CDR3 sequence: CSATPDYSETQYF. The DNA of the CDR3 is TGCAGTGCTACGCCGGACTATTCGGAGACCCAGTACTTC.

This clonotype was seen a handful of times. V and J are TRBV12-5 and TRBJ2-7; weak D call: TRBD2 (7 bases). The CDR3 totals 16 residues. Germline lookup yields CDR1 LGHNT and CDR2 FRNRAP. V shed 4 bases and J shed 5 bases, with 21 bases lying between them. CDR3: CASGSWGGRSNDEQYF. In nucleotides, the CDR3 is TGTGCTAGTGGTTCGTGGGGGGGCCGGTCAAACGACGAGCAGTACTTC. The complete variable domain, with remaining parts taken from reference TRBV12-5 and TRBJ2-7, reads DARVTQTPRHKVTEMGQEVTMRCQPILGHNTVFWYRQTMMQGLELLAYFRNRAPLDDSGMPKDRFSAEMPDATLATLKIQPSEPRDSAVYFCASGSWGGRSNDEQYFGPGTRLTVT.

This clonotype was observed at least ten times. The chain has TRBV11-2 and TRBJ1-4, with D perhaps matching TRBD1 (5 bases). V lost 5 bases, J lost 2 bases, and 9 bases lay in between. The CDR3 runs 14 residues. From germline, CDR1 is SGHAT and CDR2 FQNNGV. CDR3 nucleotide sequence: TGTGCCAGCAGCGGGGACGGGACTAATGAAAAACTGTTTTTT. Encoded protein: CASSGDGTNEKLFF.

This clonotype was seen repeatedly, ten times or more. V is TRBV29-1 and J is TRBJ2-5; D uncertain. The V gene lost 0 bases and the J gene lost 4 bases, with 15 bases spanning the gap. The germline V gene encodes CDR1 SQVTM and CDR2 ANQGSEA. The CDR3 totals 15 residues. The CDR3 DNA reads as TGCAGCGTTGAAGATAGATGGTTAACGGGAGAGACCCAGTACTTC. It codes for CSVEDRWLTGETQYF.

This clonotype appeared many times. CDR3 coding DNA: TGTGCCAGCAGCCCCCGAGGACAGGGAGCCTACCCACCCCTCCACTTT. Translating gives CASSPRGQGAYPPLHF. The gene calls are TRBV6-1 and TRBJ1-6, with 8 positions matching TRBD1. Trimming cost V 6 bases and J 11 bases; bases outside gene matches: 15. The CDR3 has 16 residues. The germline V gene has CDR1 MNHNS and CDR2 SASEGT.

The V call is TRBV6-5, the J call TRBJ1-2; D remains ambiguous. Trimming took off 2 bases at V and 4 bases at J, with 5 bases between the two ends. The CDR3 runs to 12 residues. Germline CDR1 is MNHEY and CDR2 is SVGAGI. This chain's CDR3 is CASSYLSYGYTF. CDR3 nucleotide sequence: TGTGCCAGCAGTTACCTGTCCTATGGCTACACCTTC.

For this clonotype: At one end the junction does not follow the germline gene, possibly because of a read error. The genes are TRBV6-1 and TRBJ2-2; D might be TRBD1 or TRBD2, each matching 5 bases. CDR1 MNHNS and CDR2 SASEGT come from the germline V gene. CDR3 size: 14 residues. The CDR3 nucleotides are TGTGCCAGCAGGAGGGGTGGGAACACCGGGCAGCTGTTTTTT. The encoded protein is CASRRGGNTGQLFF.

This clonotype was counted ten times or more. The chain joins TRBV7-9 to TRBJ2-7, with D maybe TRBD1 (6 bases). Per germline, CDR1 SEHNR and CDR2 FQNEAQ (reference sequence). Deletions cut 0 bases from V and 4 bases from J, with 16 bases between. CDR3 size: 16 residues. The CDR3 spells CASSLAQGQGGYEQYF. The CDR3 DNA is TGTGCCAGCAGCTTAGCCCAGGGACAAGGAGGATACGAGCAGTACTTC.

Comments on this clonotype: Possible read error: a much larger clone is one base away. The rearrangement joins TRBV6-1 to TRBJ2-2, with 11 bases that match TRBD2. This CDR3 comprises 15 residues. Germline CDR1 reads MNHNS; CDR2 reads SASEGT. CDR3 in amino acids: CASIIGLAGGWELSF. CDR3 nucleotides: TGTGCCAGCATCATAGGGCTAGCGGGGGGCTGGGAGCTGTCTTTT.

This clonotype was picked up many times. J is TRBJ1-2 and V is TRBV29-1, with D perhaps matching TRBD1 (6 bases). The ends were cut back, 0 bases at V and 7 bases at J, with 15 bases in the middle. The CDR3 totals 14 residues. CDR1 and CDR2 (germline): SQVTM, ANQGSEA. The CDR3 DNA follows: TGCAGCGTTGAAGATGTCGCAGGGGCCGGTGGCTACACCTTC. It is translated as CSVEDVAGAGGYTF.

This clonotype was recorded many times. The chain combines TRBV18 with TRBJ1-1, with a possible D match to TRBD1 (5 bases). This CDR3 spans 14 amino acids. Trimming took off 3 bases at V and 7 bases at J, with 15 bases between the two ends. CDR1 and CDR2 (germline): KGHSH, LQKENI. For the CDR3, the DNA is TGTGCCAGCTCACCTCGCGGACAAATACGTGAAGCTTTCTTT. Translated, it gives CASSPRGQIREAFF. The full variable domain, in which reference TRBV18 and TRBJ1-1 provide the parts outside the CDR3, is NAGVMQNPRHLVRRRGQEARLRCSPMKGHSHVYWYRQLPEEGLKFMVYLQKENIIDESGMPKERFSAEFPKEGPSILRIQQVVRGDSAAYFCASSPRGQIREAFFGQGTRLTVV.

The chain's CDR3 is CASSPGHFYNSPLHF. CDR3 DNA sequence: TGCGCCAGCAGCCCGGGACACTTTTATAATTCACCCCTCCACTTT. This chain links TRBV5-1 with TRBJ1-6; tentatively, D is TRBD1 (6 bases). Trimming took 4 bases from V and 4 from J, leaving 12 bases between them. The CDR3 is made up of 15 amino acids. Germline V gives CDR1 SGHRS, CDR2 YFSETQ. Drawing the rest from reference TRBV5-1 and TRBJ1-6, the complete variable domain is KAGVTQTPRYLIKTRGQQVTLSCSPISGHRSVSWYQQTPGQGLQFLFEYFSETQRNKGNFPGRFSGRQFSNSRSEMNVSTLELGDSALYLCASSPGHFYNSPLHFGNGTRLTVT.

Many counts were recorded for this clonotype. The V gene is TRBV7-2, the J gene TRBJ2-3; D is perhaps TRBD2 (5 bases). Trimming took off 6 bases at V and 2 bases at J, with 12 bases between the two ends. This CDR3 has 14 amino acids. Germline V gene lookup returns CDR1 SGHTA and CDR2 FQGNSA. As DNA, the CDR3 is TGTGCCAGCAGGGCCCGGGGTCCCACAGATACGCAGTATTTT. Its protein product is CASRARGPTDTQYF.

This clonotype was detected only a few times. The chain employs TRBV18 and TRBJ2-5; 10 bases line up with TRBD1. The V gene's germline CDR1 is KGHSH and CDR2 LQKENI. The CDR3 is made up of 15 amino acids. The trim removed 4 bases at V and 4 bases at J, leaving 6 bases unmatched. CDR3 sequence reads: CASSLGQGVGETQYF. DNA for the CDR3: TGTGCCAGCTCACTCGGACAGGGGGTCGGAGAGACCCAGTACTTC.